The rows below give T cell receptor beta chains drawn from one sample of a study of PD-1 blockade in mismatch repair-deficient tumors. The data were produced by immunoSEQ multiplex PCR, yet TCRdb's version contains in-frame clones alone and is incomplete. The sample includes tens of thousands of clones, approximately 86% of them seen just once. Sequencing used peripheral blood, obtained 12 weeks after starting pembrolizumab. Receptor source: an adult with mismatch repair-deficient cancer. The CDR3 runs from the conserved cysteine through the conserved F or W. Size is omitted from some rows. Given values are once, few, many or a class for expanded clones.

length	J	V	size	CDR3
14	TRBJ2-3	TRBV7-9	-	CASSPGFGSDTQYF
13	TRBJ2-6	TRBV6-5	-	CASYSSGANVLTF
18	TRBJ1-2	TRBV4-1	once	CASSPHPSRGTRGYGYTF
13	TRBJ1-2	TRBV7-8	-	CAVPGRFNYGYTF
16	TRBJ2-3	TRBV14	-	CASSQHGRPSTDTQYF
14	TRBJ2-7	TRBV27	-	CASSLFEGSYEQYF
12	TRBJ2-7	TRBV7-9	-	CASSLYPYEQYF
15	TRBJ1-1	TRBV7-2	-	CASSFAFLENTEAFF
16	TRBJ2-7	TRBV21-1	-	CASPGQTSGSSYEQYF
12	TRBJ2-7	TRBV10-3	-	CAISHETYEQYF
15	TRBJ1-4	TRBV28	-	CASSLGQGANEKLFF
15	TRBJ1-2	TRBV25-1	-	CASSPSGTGGYGYTF
19	TRBJ2-2	TRBV28	-	CASSFFVLGSGTNTGELFF
14	TRBJ1-1	TRBV5-1	few	CASAFTTENTEAFF
16	TRBJ1-2	TRBV19	-	CASTKTGFQANYGYTF
15	TRBJ2-3	TRBV7-2	once	CASSLVRGGTDTQYF
12	TRBJ2-3	TRBV29-1	-	CSVDRAGDTQYF
17	TRBJ1-1	TRBV7-2	-	CASSLHPQGYMNTEAFF
14	TRBJ2-1	TRBV11-2	-	CASSLRDFYNEQFF
16	TRBJ2-3	TRBV19	-	CASSTVGGRSTDTQYF
17	TRBJ2-7	TRBV23-1	-	CASSRRTLGGYSYEQYF
15	TRBJ2-4	TRBV6-5	-	CASSYSVGSKNIQYF
14	TRBJ2-5	TRBV7-9	-	CASSLLDRQETQYF
15	TRBJ1-2	TRBV7-2	-	CASSPLWGREEGYTF
14	TRBJ2-7	TRBV7-9	-	CASSSFTTTYEQYF
16	TRBJ2-1	TRBV4-1	-	CASSQEGTSVYNEQFF